The clone carrying this T cell receptor (beta chain) was counted a few times. The time point is: pre-sensitization, week 0. Specified treatment: therapeutic diphenylcyclopropenone sensitization with weekly scalp DPC. From germline, CDR1 is MGHRA and CDR2 YSYEKL. The CDR3 spans 15 residues. V lost 0 bases and J lost 5; bases outside the gene matches: 3. TCRdb reanalysed the RACE reads using MiXCR and keeps one entry per CDR3 protein. Of some 200,000 distinct CDR3 sequences detected, more than 25% appear once; the ten largest clones hold 2.9%. The data derive from a study of human T cells and chemical hapten exposure.

The chain has TRBV4-1 and TRBJ2-5; 10 positions match TRBD2. The sample consisted of whole blood, taken in connection with sensitization to the hapten diphenylcyclopropenone (DPC). The origin of this receptor is a woman aged 25 to 45 with alopecia areata. Some clones in this sample may be carry-over from other donors' samples. The CDR3 loop is CASSQERTSGETQYF. CDR3 in DNA: TGCGCCAGCAGCCAAGAGCGGACTAGCGGCGAGACCCAGTACTTC.